The 3 T cell receptor beta chains listed next were all sequenced from one sample in a study of CD8+ T cells in alopecia areata. RNA extraction was followed by reverse transcription into cDNA, which acted as the sequencing template. Produced via immunoSEQ multiplex PCR; TCRdb's table is partial and in-frame only. Here the sample spans about 110,000 clones, around 59% being singletons. Sequenced sample: CD8+ T cells sorted from blood. These receptors came from a human donor in good health.

The chain is built from TRBV28 and TRBJ1-5; no reliable D call. This CDR3 contains 18 residues. In germline, CDR1 is MDHEN, CDR2 SYDVKM. V was trimmed by 7 bases and J by 0 bases, leaving 22 bases between them. CDR3 sequence: CASIDGRVLRNSNQPQHF. The CDR3, as DNA: TGTGCCAGCATCGATGGGAGGGTTTTGCGGAATAGCAATCAGCCCCAGCATTTT.

V usage is TRBV13 and J usage is TRBJ2-7; D may be TRBD2 (5 bases). The V end was cut by 2 bases, the J end by 6 bases, with 11 bases between. Germline CDR1 reads PRHDT; CDR2 reads FYEKMQ (reference sequence). This CDR3 is built from 13 residues. The CDR3 nucleotides read TGTGCCAGCAGCTTATATCGGGGAGCCGAGCAGTACTTC. This codes for CASSLYRGAEQYF.

This clone was detected a few times. The chain uses TRBV29-1 and TRBJ2-2; D is uncertain. The CDR3 is made up of 14 amino acids. CDR1 is SQVTM, CDR2 ANQGSEA, per germline. Trimming removed 1 base at V and 6 bases at J, with 12 bases between. CDR3 residues: CSVEGPLGSGELFF. The CDR3 coding sequence is TGCAGCGTTGAAGGGCCCTTGGGTTCCGGGGAGCTGTTTTTT.